This entry lists 22 T cell receptor beta chains sequenced from one sample in a study of blood T cell repertoires in COVID-19. Assay used: immunoSEQ multiplex PCR; TCRdb lists only in-frame clones, some missing. This sample has roughly 300,000 clones, with 91% found just once. The sequenced material came from peripheral blood. The receptors shown here come from a woman aged 25 to 39 with COVID-19, enrolled during active disease.

The V call is TRBV5-1, the J call TRBJ1-2, with TRBD1 as a possible D gene (6 bases). This CDR3 is 15 amino acids long. The germline gives CDR1 SGHRS, CDR2 YFSETQ. Trimming removed 4 bases at V and 8 bases at J, with 21 bases between. Here the CDR3 DNA reads TGCGCCAGCAGCCTGAAAGCCGTACAGGGCTGGGGCTACACCTTC. Its protein product is CASSLKAVQGWGYTF.

The V call is TRBV19, the J call TRBJ2-1; D is perhaps TRBD1 (6 bases). CDR1 and CDR2 (germline): LNHDA, SQIVND (reference sequence). The ends were cut back, 3 bases at V and 2 bases at J, with 11 bases in the middle. The CDR3 contains 15 residues. This CDR3 reads CASSMGQGTYNEQFF. CDR3 bases: TGTGCCAGTAGTATGGGGCAGGGGACCTACAATGAGCAGTTCTTC.

The V gene is TRBV2, the J gene TRBJ2-3, with D perhaps TRBD1 (6 bases). The CDR3 spans 13 residues. Per germline, CDR1 SNHLY and CDR2 FYNNEI. Trimming left V 7 bases short and J 3 bases short, with 11 bases between. The CDR3: CASIQGHTDTQYF. The CDR3 DNA sequence: TGTGCCAGCATACAGGGTCATACAGATACGCAGTATTTT. Looking up the rest from reference TRBV2 and TRBJ2-3 gives the full variable domain: EPEVTQTPSHQVTQMGQEVILRCVPISNHLYFYWYRQILGQKVEFLVSFYNNEISEKSEIFDDQFSVERPDGSNFTLKIRSTKLEDSAMYFCASIQGHTDTQYFGPGTRLTVL.

The rearrangement joins TRBV4-1 to TRBJ1-1, with D unclear. V was trimmed by 3 bases and J by 3 bases, leaving 17 bases between them. The CDR3 contains 16 residues. Per the germline V gene, CDR1 is MGHRA and CDR2 is YSYEKL. This chain's CDR3 is CASSHSLGSEDTEAFF. The CDR3 DNA sequence: TGCGCCAGCAGCCATTCTTTGGGGTCGGAGGACACTGAAGCTTTCTTT.

The chain links TRBV5-1 to TRBJ2-2, with D hard to call. V shed 0 bases and J shed 6 bases, with 9 bases lying between them. Germline V gene lookup returns CDR1 SGHRS and CDR2 YFSETQ. This CDR3 is built from 14 residues. DNA for the CDR3: TGCGCCAGCAGCTTGGCCCCCCGGGCCGGGGAGCTGTTTTTT. This translates into CASSLAPRAGELFF. Full variable domain (outside the CDR3, taken from reference TRBV5-1 and TRBJ2-2): KAGVTQTPRYLIKTRGQQVTLSCSPISGHRSVSWYQQTPGQGLQFLFEYFSETQRNKGNFPGRFSGRQFSNSRSEMNVSTLELGDSALYLCASSLAPRAGELFFGEGSRLTVL.

The DNA for the CDR3 is TGTGCCAGCAGATTTGACAGGTTGAACACTGAAGCTTTCTTT. Translation gives CASRFDRLNTEAFF. The chain combines TRBV2 with TRBJ1-1; TRBD1 might be the D (6 bases). The V gene's germline CDR1 is SNHLY and CDR2 FYNNEI. This CDR3 has 14 amino acids. Deletions cut 6 bases from V and 0 bases from J, with 11 bases between.

J is TRBJ2-2 and V is TRBV30, with D maybe TRBD1 (7 bases). Between the trimmed V and J ends, which lost 2 bases and 1 base, there was a span of 20 bases. The germline gives CDR1 GTSNPN, CDR2 SVGIG (reference sequence). This CDR3 spans 18 amino acids. The CDR3 nucleotides are TGTGCCTGGAGTCGGGGGAAGAGGGGACAGAAGAACACCGGGGAGCTGTTTTTT. Amino acid sequence: CAWSRGKRGQKNTGELFF.

The chain combines TRBV7-9 with TRBJ1-3, with 8 positions matching TRBD1. CDR3 length: 14 residues. After removal of 5 bases from V and 2 bases from J, the junction contained 2 bases not matched to a gene. Germline CDR1 is SEHNR and CDR2 is FQNEAQ (reference sequence). This chain's CDR3 is CASSATGAGNTIYF. Here the CDR3 DNA reads TGTGCCAGCAGCGCGACAGGGGCTGGAAACACCATATATTTT. Variable domain in full (rest from reference TRBV7-9 and TRBJ1-3): DTGVSQNPRHKITKRGQNVTFRCDPISEHNRLYWYRQTLGQGPEFLTYFQNEAQLEKSRLLSDRFSAERPKGSFSTLEIQRTEQGDSAMYLCASSATGAGNTIYFGEGSWLTVV.

This chain uses TRBV7-2 with TRBJ1-1; 7 nucleotides align to TRBD1. The CDR3 length is 14 residues. J lost 10 bases, V lost 1 base, and 9 bases had no gene match. Germline-derived CDR1 and CDR2 are SGHTA and FQGNSA. CDR3 nucleotides: TGTGCCAGCAGCTTAGACCCGAAAGGGGGCAGAGCTTTCTTT. Protein product: CASSLDPKGGRAFF.

CDR3 region: CASSSDDRGGTEAFF. The CDR3 DNA follows: TGTGCCAGCAGCTCCGATGACAGGGGCGGCACTGAAGCTTTCTTT. The rearrangement links TRBV2 to TRBJ1-1; 8 bases align to TRBD1. This CDR3 region has 15 residues. The V gene end was trimmed by 6 bases and the J gene end by 4 bases; junction bases not matched to a gene: 10. The V gene's germline CDR1 is SNHLY and CDR2 FYNNEI.

The rearrangement joins TRBV27 to TRBJ2-7; TRBD2 might be the D (6 bases). Trimming left V 4 bases short and J 2 bases short, with 15 bases between. This CDR3 region has 15 residues. Germline V lookup: CDR1 MNHEY, CDR2 SMNVEV (reference sequence). The chain's CDR3 is CASSSPGLTTYEQYF. For the CDR3, the DNA is TGTGCCAGCAGTTCTCCGGGACTCACTACCTACGAGCAGTACTTC.

The chain carries TRBV21-1 and TRBJ2-1; the D segment call TRBD2 is taken from the table without a DNA check. TRBV21-1 corresponds to a pseudogene. The CDR3 is 14 amino acids. The CDR3 sequence is CASSSGGVGNEQFF. The CDR3, as DNA: TGTGCCAGCAGCTCGGGGGGGGTTGGGAATGAGCAGTTCTTC.

V and J are TRBV10-3 and TRBJ1-5; 8 bases agree with TRBD1. CDR3 length: 14 amino acids. Germline CDR1 and CDR2: ENHRY and SYGVKD. The CDR3 here is CASRGDRSNQPQHF. DNA of the CDR3: TGTGCGTCCCGGGGGGACAGGAGCAATCAGCCCCAGCATTTT.

The V gene is TRBV6-2 or TRBV6-3, the J gene TRBJ1-2, with 9 bases fitting TRBD1. The V and J ends lost 5 bases and 2 bases, in that order; junction bases with no gene match: 3. Per the germline V gene, CDR1 is MNHEY and CDR2 is SVGEGT. The CDR3 sequence is 14 residues long. CDR3 nucleotides: TGTGCCAGCAGTAACAGGGGGCCCAACTATGGCTACACCTTC. It is translated as CASSNRGPNYGYTF.

V gene TRBV5-1 combines with J gene TRBJ1-4; TRBD1 is a possible D gene (5 bases). CDR1 SGHRS and CDR2 YFSETQ come from the germline V gene. Trimming removed 2 bases at V and 4 bases at J, with 12 bases between. The CDR3 spans 15 residues. This chain's CDR3 is CASSLSGGGNEKLFF. The CDR3 bases are TGCGCCAGCAGCTTATCGGGGGGTGGTAATGAAAAACTGTTTTTT.

This clone was detected once. The chain is built from TRBV29-1 and TRBJ1-1; no firm D call. V was trimmed by 6 bases and J by 1 base, leaving 12 bases between them. Germline V gene data show CDR1 as SQVTM and CDR2 as ANQGSEA. This CDR3 is built from 13 residues. The CDR3 is CSVASERNTEAFF. In nucleotides, the CDR3 is TGCAGCGTAGCCTCGGAGCGGAACACTGAAGCTTTCTTT.

The CDR3 here is CASSAAKGAYNEQFF. CDR3 nucleotide sequence: TGTGCCAGCAGTGCTGCTAAGGGGGCTTACAATGAGCAGTTCTTC. The V call is TRBV2, the J call TRBJ2-1, with TRBD1 identical over 7 bases. CDR3 length equals 15 residues. Germline loops: CDR1 SNHLY, CDR2 FYNNEI. With V trimmed by 4 bases and J by 4 bases, 7 bases remained unmatched.

This sequence joins TRBV7-7 and TRBJ2-5; a weak D match, TRBD1 (6 bases). The V end was cut by 5 bases, the J end by 0 bases, with 13 bases between. Looked up from germline, CDR1 is SSHAT and CDR2 is FNYEAQ (reference sequence). This CDR3 spans 15 amino acids. In nucleotides, the CDR3 is TGTGCCAGCAGCCCGTTGACAGGCTACCAAGAGACCCAGTACTTC. As protein: CASSPLTGYQETQYF.

The V gene is TRBV13, the J gene TRBJ2-1; 10 bases map to TRBD2. The CDR3 runs to 15 residues. The V gene end was trimmed by 4 bases and the J gene end by 3 bases; junction bases not matched to a gene: 3. Germline CDR1 reads PRHDT; CDR2 reads FYEKMQ (reference sequence). CDR3 amino acids: CASSYRTSGYNEQFF. CDR3 in DNA: TGTGCCAGCAGCTACCGGACTAGCGGCTACAATGAGCAGTTCTTC.

In this sample, this clone turned up once. The gene calls are TRBV5-6 and TRBJ1-3, with D possibly being TRBD1 (5 bases). Looked up from germline, CDR1 is SGHDT and CDR2 is YYEEEE. The length of the CDR3 is 15 residues. V shed 2 bases and J shed 2 bases, with 11 bases lying between them. The DNA for the CDR3 is TGTGCCAGCAGCTTCCCCCCAGGGACTGGAAACACCATATATTTT. It yields the protein CASSFPPGTGNTIYF.

The CDR3 DNA reads as TGTGCCAGTAGTACCCGTCTTACTGATGGTACAGATACGCAGTATTTT. This translates into CASSTRLTDGTDTQYF. This chain connects TRBV19 to TRBJ2-3; D ambiguous. Trimming removed 4 bases from V and 3 bases from J, with 17 bases in between. Germline V CDR1 and CDR2: LNHDA, SQIVND (reference sequence). CDR3 length: 16 amino acids.

V gene TRBV2 combines with J gene TRBJ2-2, with TRBD2 identical over 8 bases. The CDR3 loop spans 15 amino acids. Germline V lookup: CDR1 SNHLY, CDR2 FYNNEI. J gave up 0 bases and V 7 bases, and 4 bases lay outside the gene matches. The CDR3 reads CASTSGFANTGELFF. The DNA for the CDR3 is TGTGCCAGCACTAGCGGGTTCGCGAACACCGGGGAGCTGTTTTTT.